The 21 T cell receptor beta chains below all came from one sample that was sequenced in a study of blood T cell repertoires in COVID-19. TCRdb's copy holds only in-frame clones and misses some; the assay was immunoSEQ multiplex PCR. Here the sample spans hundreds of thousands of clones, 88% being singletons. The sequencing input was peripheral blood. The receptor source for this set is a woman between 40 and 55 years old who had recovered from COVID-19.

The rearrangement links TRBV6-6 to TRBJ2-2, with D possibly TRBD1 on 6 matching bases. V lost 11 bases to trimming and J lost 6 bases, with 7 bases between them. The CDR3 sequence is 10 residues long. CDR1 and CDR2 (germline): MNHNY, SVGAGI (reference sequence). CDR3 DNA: TGTGCCTCAGGGGCCGGGGAGCTGTTTTTT. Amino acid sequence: CASGAGELFF.

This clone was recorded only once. The CDR3 sequence: CASSVEVSNTEAFF. CDR3 bases: TGTGCCAGCAGCGTTGAGGTGTCGAACACTGAAGCTTTCTTT. The chain joins TRBV9 to TRBJ1-1; D unresolved. Germline V gene lookup returns CDR1 SGDLS and CDR2 YYNGEE. The CDR3 sequence is 14 residues long. V was shortened by 2 bases and J by 1 base, with 9 bases between the two germline ends.

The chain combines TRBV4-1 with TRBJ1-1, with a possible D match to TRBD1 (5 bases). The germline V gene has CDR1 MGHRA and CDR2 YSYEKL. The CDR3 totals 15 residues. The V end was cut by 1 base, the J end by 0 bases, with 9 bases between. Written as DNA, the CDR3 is TGCGCCAGCAGCCAAGTGGGGGGAGTGAACACTGAAGCTTTCTTT. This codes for CASSQVGGVNTEAFF.

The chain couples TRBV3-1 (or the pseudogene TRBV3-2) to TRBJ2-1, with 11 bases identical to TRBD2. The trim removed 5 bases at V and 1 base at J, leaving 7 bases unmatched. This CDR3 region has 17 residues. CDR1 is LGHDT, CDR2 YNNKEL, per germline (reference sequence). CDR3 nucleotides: TGTGCCAGCAGCAATAGCGGGAGGGCCCCTTCCTACAATGAGCAGTTCTTC. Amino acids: CASSNSGRAPSYNEQFF.

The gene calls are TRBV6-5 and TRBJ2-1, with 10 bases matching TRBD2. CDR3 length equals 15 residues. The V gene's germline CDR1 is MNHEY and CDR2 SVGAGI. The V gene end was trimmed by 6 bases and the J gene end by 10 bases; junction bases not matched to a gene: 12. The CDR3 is CASSPPGLASGEQFF. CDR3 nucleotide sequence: TGTGCCAGCAGCCCCCCGGGACTAGCGTCCGGGGAGCAGTTCTTC.

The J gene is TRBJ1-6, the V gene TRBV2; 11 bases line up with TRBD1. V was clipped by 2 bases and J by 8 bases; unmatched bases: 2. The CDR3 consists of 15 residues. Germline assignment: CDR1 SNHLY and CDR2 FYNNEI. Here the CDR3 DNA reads TGTGCCAGCAGTGAAAGGACAGGGGGCGATTCACCCCTCCACTTT. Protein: CASSERTGGDSPLHF.

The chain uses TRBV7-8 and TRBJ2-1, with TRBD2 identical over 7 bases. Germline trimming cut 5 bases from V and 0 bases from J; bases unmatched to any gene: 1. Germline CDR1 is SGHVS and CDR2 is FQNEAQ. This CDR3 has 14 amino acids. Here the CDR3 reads CASSQRGSYNEQFF. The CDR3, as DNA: TGTGCCAGCAGCCAGCGGGGCTCCTACAATGAGCAGTTCTTC.

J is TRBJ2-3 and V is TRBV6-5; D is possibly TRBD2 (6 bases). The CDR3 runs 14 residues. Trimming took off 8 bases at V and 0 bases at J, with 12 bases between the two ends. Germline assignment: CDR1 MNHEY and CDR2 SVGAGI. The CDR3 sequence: CASRSRGSTDTQYF. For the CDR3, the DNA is TGTGCCAGCCGATCCCGGGGGAGCACAGATACGCAGTATTTT.

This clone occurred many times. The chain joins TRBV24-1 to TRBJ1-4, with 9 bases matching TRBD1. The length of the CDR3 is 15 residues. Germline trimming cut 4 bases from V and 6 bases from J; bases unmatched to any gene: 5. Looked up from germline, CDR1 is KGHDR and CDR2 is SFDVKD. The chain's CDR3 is CATSDSGQGDEKLFF. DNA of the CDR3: TGTGCCACCAGTGACTCGGGACAGGGTGATGAAAAACTGTTTTTT.

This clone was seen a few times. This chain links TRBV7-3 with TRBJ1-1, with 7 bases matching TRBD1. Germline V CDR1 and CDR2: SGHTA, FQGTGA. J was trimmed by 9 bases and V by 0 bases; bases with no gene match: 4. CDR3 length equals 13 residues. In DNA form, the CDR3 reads TGTGCCAGCAGCTTAACGGGACAGAGTAAAGCTTTCTTT. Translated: CASSLTGQSKAFF.

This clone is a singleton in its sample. CDR3 sequence (DNA): TGTGCCACCAGCAGAGGGGACAGGTTCAATTCACCCCTCCACTTT. This sequence encodes CATSRGDRFNSPLHF. The chain employs TRBV15 and TRBJ1-6; TRBD1 matches 8 bases. The CDR3 is made up of 15 amino acids. In germline, CDR1 is LNHNV, CDR2 YYDKDF (reference sequence). V trimming: 1 base; J trimming: 7 bases; junction bases outside the gene matches: 3.

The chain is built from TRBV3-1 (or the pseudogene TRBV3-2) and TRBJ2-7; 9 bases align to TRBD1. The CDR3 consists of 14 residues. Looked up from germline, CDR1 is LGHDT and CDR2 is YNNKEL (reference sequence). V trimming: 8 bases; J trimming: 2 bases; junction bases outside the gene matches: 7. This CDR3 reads CASGAGQGPYEQYF. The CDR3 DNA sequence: TGTGCCAGCGGGGCGGGACAGGGACCCTACGAGCAGTACTTC.

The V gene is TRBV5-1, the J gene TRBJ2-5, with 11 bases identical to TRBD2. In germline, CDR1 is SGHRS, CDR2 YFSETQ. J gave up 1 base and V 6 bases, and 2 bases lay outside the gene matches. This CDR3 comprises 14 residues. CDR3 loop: CASKLAGGQETQYF. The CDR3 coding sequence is TGCGCCAGCAAGCTAGCGGGGGGCCAAGAGACCCAGTACTTC.

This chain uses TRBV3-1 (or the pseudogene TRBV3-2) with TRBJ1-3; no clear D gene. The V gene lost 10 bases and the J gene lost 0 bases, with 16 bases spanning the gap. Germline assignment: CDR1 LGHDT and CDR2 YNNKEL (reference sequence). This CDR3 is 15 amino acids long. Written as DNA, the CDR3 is TGTGCCACCCCCCCCATATCGAGCTCTGGAAACACCATATATTTT. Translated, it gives CATPPISSSGNTIYF.

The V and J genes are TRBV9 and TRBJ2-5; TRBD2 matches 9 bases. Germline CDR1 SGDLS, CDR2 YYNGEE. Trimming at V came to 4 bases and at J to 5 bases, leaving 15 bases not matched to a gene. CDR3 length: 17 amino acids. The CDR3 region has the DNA TGTGCCAGCAGCCCAGGGGTGGTAGCGGGAGTCATGGAGACCCAGTACTTC. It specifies CASSPGVVAGVMETQYF.

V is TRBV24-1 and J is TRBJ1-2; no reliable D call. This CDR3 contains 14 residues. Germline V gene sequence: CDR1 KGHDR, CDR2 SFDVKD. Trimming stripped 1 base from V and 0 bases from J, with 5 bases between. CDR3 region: CATSDFPTNYGYTF. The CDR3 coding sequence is TGTGCCACCAGTGATTTCCCCACTAACTATGGCTACACCTTC.

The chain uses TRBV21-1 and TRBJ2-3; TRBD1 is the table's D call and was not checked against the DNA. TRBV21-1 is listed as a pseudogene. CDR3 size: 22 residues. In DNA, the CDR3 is TGTGCCAGCAGCAAAGTGTCCCCGGGACAGTCGAGGCGAATTTTTTACACAGATACGCAGTATTTT. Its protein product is CASSKVSPGQSRRIFYTDTQYF.

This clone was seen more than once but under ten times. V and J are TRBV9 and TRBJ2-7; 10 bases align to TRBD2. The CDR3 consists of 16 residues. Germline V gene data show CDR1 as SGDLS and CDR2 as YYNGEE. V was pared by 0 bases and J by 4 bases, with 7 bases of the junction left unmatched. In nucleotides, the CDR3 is TGTGCCAGCAGCGTAGGGGCTAGCGGGGGCGGGTACGAGCAGTACTTC. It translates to CASSVGASGGGYEQYF.

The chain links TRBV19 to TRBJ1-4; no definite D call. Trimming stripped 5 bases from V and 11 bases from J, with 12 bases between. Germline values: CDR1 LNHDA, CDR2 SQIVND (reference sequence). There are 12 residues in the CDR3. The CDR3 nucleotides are TGTGCCAGTAGTCCGACCGCGGGGAAACTGTTTTTT. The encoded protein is CASSPTAGKLFF.

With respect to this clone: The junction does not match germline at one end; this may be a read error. The CDR3: CATRVTSGGAHF. CDR3 DNA sequence: TGTGCCACCCGAGTCACTAGCGGGGGCGCCCACTTC. This chain connects TRBV6-5 to TRBJ2-5; 11 nucleotides align to TRBD2. The CDR3 covers 12 residues. Per the germline V gene, CDR1 is MNHEY and CDR2 is SVGAGI.

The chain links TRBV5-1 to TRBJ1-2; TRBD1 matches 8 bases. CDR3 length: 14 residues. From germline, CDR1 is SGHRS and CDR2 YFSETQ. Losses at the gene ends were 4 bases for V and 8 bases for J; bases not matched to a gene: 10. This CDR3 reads CASSPDRARGGYTF. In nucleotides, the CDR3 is TGCGCCAGCAGCCCGGACAGGGCCAGGGGCGGCTACACCTTC.